This T cell receptor beta chain was identified in a study of blood T cell repertoires in COVID-19. Turning to the study itself: PBMCs, B-cell-depleted T cells, or T cells provided the cDNA or gDNA that made up the material.

Authors' processing steps: Reference gene primer amplification yielded estimated nucleated cell counts. Clones were sequenced by immunoSEQ multiplex PCR, and TCRdb holds only the in-frame ones, with some missing. V, J and clone size are taken as reported in that table, and D and trimming were inferred from the DNA itself. The repertoire holds over 150,000 clones, with roughly 80% as singletons. The V and J ends lost 2 bases and 6 bases respectively, with 8 bases between them. There are 14 residues in the CDR3. Germline V gene lookup returns CDR1 WNHNN and CDR2 SYGVQD (reference sequence). The V call is TRBV10-1, the J call TRBJ1-6; the D is unclear. The sequence was obtained from a man between 65 and 85 years old with acute or convalescent COVID-19. The material sequenced was peripheral blood. CDR3 residues: CASSERRGNSPLHF. The CDR3 region has the DNA TGCGCCAGCAGTGAGAGGCGCGGTAATTCACCCCTCCACTTT.